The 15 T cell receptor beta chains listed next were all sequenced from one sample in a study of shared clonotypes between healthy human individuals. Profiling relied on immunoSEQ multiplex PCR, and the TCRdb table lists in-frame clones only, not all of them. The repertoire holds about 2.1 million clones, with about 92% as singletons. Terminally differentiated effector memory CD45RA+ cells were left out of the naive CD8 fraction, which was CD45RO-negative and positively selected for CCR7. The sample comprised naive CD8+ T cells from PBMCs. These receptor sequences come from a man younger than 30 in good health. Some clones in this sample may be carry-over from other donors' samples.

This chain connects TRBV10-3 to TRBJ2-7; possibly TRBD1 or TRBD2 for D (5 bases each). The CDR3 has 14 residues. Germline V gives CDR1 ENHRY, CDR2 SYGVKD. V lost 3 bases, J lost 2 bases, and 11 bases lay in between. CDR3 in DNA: TGTGCCATCAGTGACTCGGGACCGCCCTACGAGCAGTACTTC. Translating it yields CAISDSGPPYEQYF.

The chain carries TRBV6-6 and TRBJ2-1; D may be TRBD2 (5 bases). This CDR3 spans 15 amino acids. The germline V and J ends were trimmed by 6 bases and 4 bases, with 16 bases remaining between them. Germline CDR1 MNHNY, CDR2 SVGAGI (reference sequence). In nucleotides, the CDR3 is TGTGCCAGCAGAAGGGATGAGGGATCATACAATGAGCAGTTCTTC. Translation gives CASRRDEGSYNEQFF.

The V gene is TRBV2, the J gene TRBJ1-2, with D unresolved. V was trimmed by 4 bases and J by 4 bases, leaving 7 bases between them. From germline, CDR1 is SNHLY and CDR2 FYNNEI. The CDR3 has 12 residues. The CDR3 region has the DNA TGTGCCAGCAGTGTCGATACCTATGGCTACACCTTC. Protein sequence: CASSVDTYGYTF.

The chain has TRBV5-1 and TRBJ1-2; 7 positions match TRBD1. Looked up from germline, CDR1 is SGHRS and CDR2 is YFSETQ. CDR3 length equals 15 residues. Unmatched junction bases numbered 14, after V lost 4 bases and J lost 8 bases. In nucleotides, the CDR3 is TGCGCCAGCAGCGGGCGGGACAGCCTGAGAGACGGCTACACCTTC. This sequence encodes CASSGRDSLRDGYTF.

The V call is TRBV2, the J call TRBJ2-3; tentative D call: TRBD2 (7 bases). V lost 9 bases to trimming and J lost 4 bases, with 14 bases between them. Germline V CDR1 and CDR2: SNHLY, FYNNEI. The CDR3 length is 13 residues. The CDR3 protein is CARGPGGPDTQYF. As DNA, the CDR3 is TGTGCCAGGGGGCCGGGGGGCCCAGATACGCAGTATTTT.

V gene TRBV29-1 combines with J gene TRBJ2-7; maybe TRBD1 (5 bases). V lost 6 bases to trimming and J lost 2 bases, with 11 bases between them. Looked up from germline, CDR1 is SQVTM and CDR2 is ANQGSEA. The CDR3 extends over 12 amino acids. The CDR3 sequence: CSVRARAYEQYF. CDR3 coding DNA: TGCAGCGTGAGAGCCAGGGCCTACGAGCAGTACTTC.

The CDR3 sequence is CASSIRDSPSTDTQYF. DNA for the CDR3: TGTGCCAGCAGCATAAGGGACAGCCCGAGCACAGATACGCAGTATTTT. This chain joins TRBV11-2 and TRBJ2-3, with 7 bases identical to TRBD1. The CDR3 contains 16 residues. CDR1 is SGHAT, CDR2 FQNNGV, per germline. V lost 5 bases to trimming and J lost 0 bases; unmatched junction nucleotides: 8.

The CDR3 DNA reads TGTGCCAGCAGTGAAAGGGGGACTAGCGGGAGTTTGGAGGAGACCCAGTACTTC. It translates to CASSERGTSGSLEETQYF. The J gene is TRBJ2-5, the V gene TRBV6-1, with TRBD2 matching 14 bases. Per germline, CDR1 MNHNS and CDR2 SASEGT. V lost 2 bases and J lost 5; bases outside the gene matches: 10. This CDR3 region has 18 residues.

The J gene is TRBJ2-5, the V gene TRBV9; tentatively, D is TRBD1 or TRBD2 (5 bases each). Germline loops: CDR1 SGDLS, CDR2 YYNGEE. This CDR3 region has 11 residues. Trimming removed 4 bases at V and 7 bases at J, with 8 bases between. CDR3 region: CASSPGATQYF. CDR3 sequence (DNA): TGTGCCAGCAGCCCCGGGGCGACCCAGTACTTC.

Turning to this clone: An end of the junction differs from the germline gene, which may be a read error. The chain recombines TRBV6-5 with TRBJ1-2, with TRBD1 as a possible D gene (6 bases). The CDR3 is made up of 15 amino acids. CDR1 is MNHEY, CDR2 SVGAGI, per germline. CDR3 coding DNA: TGTGTCAGCAGCTGGACAGCCAATTCGCGTCAAGGCTACACCTTC. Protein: CVSSWTANSRQGYTF.

The CDR3 spells CASSLGTGGSYNEQFF. The CDR3 nucleotides read TGTGCCAGCAGCTTGGGGACAGGGGGCTCCTACAATGAGCAGTTCTTC. This chain links TRBV5-6 with TRBJ2-1; 10 bases match TRBD1. The ends lost 0 bases at V and 0 bases at J; junction bases unmatched: 0. The germline V gene has CDR1 SGHDT and CDR2 YYEEEE. CDR3 length: 16 residues.

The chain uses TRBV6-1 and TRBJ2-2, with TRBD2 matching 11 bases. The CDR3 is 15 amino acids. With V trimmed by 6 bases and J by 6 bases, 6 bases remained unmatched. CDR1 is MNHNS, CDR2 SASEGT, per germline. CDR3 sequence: CASRVLAGGAGELFF. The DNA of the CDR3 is TGTGCCAGCAGAGTCCTAGCGGGAGGTGCCGGGGAGCTGTTTTTT.

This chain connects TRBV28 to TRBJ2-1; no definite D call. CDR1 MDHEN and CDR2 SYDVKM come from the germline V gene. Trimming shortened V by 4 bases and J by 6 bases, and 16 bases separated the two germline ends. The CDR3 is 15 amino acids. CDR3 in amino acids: CASSYDGLLFNEQFF. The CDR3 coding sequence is TGTGCCAGCAGTTATGACGGGCTGTTATTCAATGAGCAGTTCTTC.

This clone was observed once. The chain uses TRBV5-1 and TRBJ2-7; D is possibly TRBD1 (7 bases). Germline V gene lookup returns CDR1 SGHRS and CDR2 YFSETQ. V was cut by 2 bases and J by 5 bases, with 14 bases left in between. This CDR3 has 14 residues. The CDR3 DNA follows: TGCGCCAGCAGCTTTTGGCAGGGGGGTGACGAGCAGTACTTC. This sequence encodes CASSFWQGGDEQYF. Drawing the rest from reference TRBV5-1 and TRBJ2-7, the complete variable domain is KAGVTQTPRYLIKTRGQQVTLSCSPISGHRSVSWYQQTPGQGLQFLFEYFSETQRNKGNFPGRFSGRQFSNSRSEMNVSTLELGDSALYLCASSFWQGGDEQYFGPGTRLTVT.

The CDR3 nucleotides are TGTGCCAGCAGCTTGGGTGCAGGGTTCGACCCTACTGAAGCTTTCTTT. Translated, it gives CASSLGAGFDPTEAFF. The genes are TRBV5-6 and TRBJ1-1; TRBD1 is a possible D gene (5 bases). Germline-derived CDR1 and CDR2 are SGHDT and YYEEEE. The CDR3 has 16 amino acids. V lost 0 bases and J 5 bases, leaving 17 bases between the germline ends.